The clone carrying this TCR beta chain was counted at least ten times. Time point noted: longitudinal time-point 1 (baseline). Volunteers attending a blood bank in Maryland, USA, served as healthy controls. PBMCs stored at -80 C, numbering 2 million, were the origin of the unsorted libraries. This sample stems from a study of neurological immune-mediated disorders. TCRdb reprocessed the 5' RACE reads via MiXCR and lists one record per CDR3 protein. The table lists tens of thousands of distinct CDR3 sequences, over 8% of them singletons. V lost 3 bases to trimming and J lost 8 bases; unmatched junction nucleotides: 10. The CDR3 loop spans 15 amino acids. From germline, CDR1 is SGHAT and CDR2 FQNNGV.

This sequence originates from a woman aged 40-49 years in good health. The rearrangement links TRBV11-2 to TRBJ2-1, with TRBD1 identical over 7 bases. The sequenced material came from PBMCs. The CDR3 DNA sequence: TGTGCCAGCAGCTTCGACAGGGTCGGGCGTGATGAGCAGTTCTTC. It codes for CASSFDRVGRDEQFF. The full variable domain, its missing parts supplied by reference TRBV11-2 and TRBJ2-1, is EAGVAQSPRYKIIEKRQSVAFWCNPISGHATLYWYQQILGQGPKLLIQFQNNGVVDDSQLPKDRFSAERLKGVDSTLKIQPAKLEDSAVYLCASSFDRVGRDEQFFGPGTRLTVL.